This passage covers 14 T cell receptor beta chains from one sample sequenced in a study of PD-1 blockade in classical Hodgkin lymphoma. Each patient experienced a relapse that followed autologous stem cell transplantation, and brentuximab vedotin exposure varied. The CD8+ T cells came from thawed PBMCs through magnetic negative selection. The protocol was immunoSEQ multiplex PCR, while the TCRdb copy is restricted to in-frame clones and leaves out a portion. The sample records about 30,000 clones, about 90% being singletons. Specimen: CD8+ T cells from blood, collected at baseline. The receptor set was obtained from a human donor with classical Hodgkin lymphoma.

V and J are TRBV28 and TRBJ1-4, with TRBD1 matching over 7 bases. V dropped 2 bases and J dropped 6; count of bases not matched to a gene: 9. The CDR3 spans 16 residues. Looked up from germline, CDR1 is MDHEN and CDR2 is SYDVKM. CDR3 region: CASSLGTALYHEKLFF. The DNA of the CDR3 is TGTGCCAGCAGTTTAGGGACAGCTCTATATCATGAAAAACTGTTTTTT. The full variable domain, in which reference TRBV28 and TRBJ1-4 provide the parts outside the CDR3, is DVKVTQSSRYLVKRTGEKVFLECVQDMDHENMFWYRQDPGLGLRLIYFSYDVKMKEKGDIPEGYSVSREKKERFSLILESASTNQTSMYLCASSLGTALYHEKLFFGSGTQLSVL.

The rearrangement links TRBV28 to TRBJ2-7, with 9 bases identical to TRBD1. Germline CDR1 reads MDHEN; CDR2 reads SYDVKM. The CDR3 contains 14 residues. V was pared by 2 bases and J by 3 bases, with 2 bases of the junction left unmatched. The CDR3 coding sequence is TGTGCCAGCAGTTTACGGGACAGGGTCTACGAGCAGTACTTC. Translated: CASSLRDRVYEQYF. Full variable domain (rest looked up from reference TRBV28 and TRBJ2-7): DVKVTQSSRYLVKRTGEKVFLECVQDMDHENMFWYRQDPGLGLRLIYFSYDVKMKEKGDIPEGYSVSREKKERFSLILESASTNQTSMYLCASSLRDRVYEQYFGPGTRLTVT.

The chain links TRBV19 to TRBJ1-1; the D is unclear. Germline assignment: CDR1 LNHDA and CDR2 SQIVND (reference sequence). The CDR3 loop spans 13 amino acids. Trimming removed 4 bases at V and 4 bases at J, with 10 bases between. CDR3 region: CASSTSESTEAFF. The CDR3 DNA reads as TGTGCCAGTAGTACCTCGGAAAGCACTGAAGCTTTCTTT.

This chain connects TRBV7-9 to TRBJ2-7, with D unresolved. The length of the CDR3 is 13 residues. V was pared by 5 bases and J by 5 bases, with 13 bases between. Germline CDR1 reads SEHNR; CDR2 reads FQNEAQ (reference sequence). DNA of the CDR3: TGTGCCAGCAGCATCTCCCCATGGGACGAGCAGTACTTC. It is translated as CASSISPWDEQYF.

This clone was counted a single time. J is TRBJ1-2 and V is TRBV27; possible D gene TRBD1, 5 bases. This CDR3 is built from 16 residues. V was clipped by 0 bases and J by 8 bases, with 19 bases between them. In germline, CDR1 is MNHEY, CDR2 SMNVEV (reference sequence). CDR3 coding DNA: TGTGCCAGCAGTTTATCATCCGGGGGAGCTCTTGGCGGCTACACCTTC. As protein: CASSLSSGGALGGYTF.

The rearrangement links TRBV30 to TRBJ2-7; D is tentatively TRBD1 or TRBD2 (5 bases each). The germline V and J ends were trimmed by 1 base and 5 bases, with 12 bases remaining between them. This CDR3 has 13 residues. Germline V gene lookup returns CDR1 GTSNPN and CDR2 SVGIG (reference sequence). This CDR3 is CAWSGGLGDEQYF. The CDR3 coding sequence is TGTGCCTGGAGTGGGGGTTTGGGGGACGAGCAGTACTTC. Full variable domain (outside the CDR3, taken from reference TRBV30 and TRBJ2-7): SQTIHQWPATLVQPVGSPLSLECTVEGTSNPNLYWYRQAAGRGLQLLFYSVGIGQISSEVPQNLSASRPQDRQFILSSKKLLLSDSGFYLCAWSGGLGDEQYFGPGTRLTVT.

The chain is built from TRBV12-5 and TRBJ2-1; 9 positions agree with TRBD2. This CDR3 is built from 17 residues. Trimming took 3 bases from V and 8 from J; bases not matched to a gene: 14. Per the germline V gene, CDR1 is LGHNT and CDR2 is FRNRAP. This chain's CDR3 is CASGFPPDSGRGHEQFF. Here the CDR3 DNA reads TGTGCTAGTGGTTTTCCCCCTGATAGCGGGAGAGGGCATGAGCAGTTCTTC.

This clone was detected only once. This chain uses TRBV6-1 with TRBJ2-2; tentative D call: TRBD2 (6 bases). V was trimmed by 8 bases and J by 7 bases, leaving 11 bases between them. The germline CDR1 and CDR2 sequences are MNHNS and SASEGT. This CDR3 is 12 amino acids long. The DNA for the CDR3 is TGTGCCAGCGCTACTAGCTTCGGGGAGCTGTTTTTT. It encodes CASATSFGELFF.

The V gene is TRBV4-2, the J gene TRBJ2-5; 12 nucleotides align to TRBD2. V lost 4 bases and J lost 2; bases outside the gene matches: 8. This CDR3 is 17 amino acids long. Germline CDR1 LGHNA, CDR2 YNFKEQ. In nucleotides, the CDR3 is TGTGCCAGCAGCCCGAGGACTAGCGGGATCAGACAAGAGACCCAGTACTTC. The encoded protein is CASSPRTSGIRQETQYF.

This clone was detected only once. CDR3 sequence: CASSQEALAGVTGELFF. The CDR3 DNA reads as TGCGCCAGCAGCCAAGAAGCACTAGCGGGAGTCACCGGGGAGCTGTTTTTT. The chain combines TRBV4-1 with TRBJ2-2; 11 bases map to TRBD2. Germline-derived CDR1 and CDR2 are MGHRA and YSYEKL. This CDR3 comprises 17 residues. Trimming removed 0 bases from V and 4 bases from J; junction bases left unmatched: 4.

The chain has TRBV9 and TRBJ2-1, with TRBD2 matching over 7 bases. The V gene's germline CDR1 is SGDLS and CDR2 YYNGEE. The J segment lost 0 bases and the V segment lost 2 bases, leaving 5 bases of the junction unmatched. The length of the CDR3 is 16 residues. This CDR3 is CASSVLAASSYNEQFF. CDR3 DNA: TGTGCCAGCAGCGTCCTAGCGGCCAGCTCCTACAATGAGCAGTTCTTC.

This sequence joins TRBV25-1 and TRBJ1-1; 12 nucleotides match TRBD1. Per germline, CDR1 MGHDK and CDR2 SYGVNS. This CDR3 contains 17 residues. Trimming took 5 bases from V and 1 from J; bases not matched to a gene: 8. CDR3 sequence: CASSRRGTGGPNTEAFF. CDR3 nucleotide sequence: TGTGCCAGCAGTCGGCGAGGGACAGGGGGCCCGAACACTGAAGCTTTCTTT.

The J gene is TRBJ2-1, the V gene TRBV4-2, with TRBD2 identical over 10 bases. V gave up 0 bases and J gave up 9 bases; unmatched junction bases: 2. The CDR3 is 14 residues long. Germline lookup yields CDR1 LGHNA and CDR2 YNFKEQ. CDR3 sequence: CASSQDRLAGEQFF. The CDR3 DNA follows: TGTGCCAGCAGCCAAGATAGACTAGCGGGTGAGCAGTTCTTC.

This chain connects TRBV14 to TRBJ2-1; D gene unclear. CDR1 and CDR2 (germline): SGHDN, FVKESK. The CDR3 totals 13 residues. Deletions cut 3 bases from V and 10 bases from J, with 13 bases between. Here the CDR3 DNA reads TGTGCCAGCAGCCATGGTGGGTTTAGGGAGCAGTTCTTC. It is translated as CASSHGGFREQFF.